The clone carrying this T cell receptor (beta chain) has a handful of counts. Its target is not known. The data originate from a study of beta chain features in type 1 diabetes. Study-level points and caveats: The study found moderately but significantly shorter TCRB CDR3s in all four CD4+ subsets of Type 1 diabetes patients.

The sequenced template was cDNA made from the entire isolated RNA. The method was immunoSEQ multiplex PCR; TCRdb's version includes in-frame clones alone and lacks a portion of them. The sample carries 550,000 to 850,000 clones, 13% recorded once. Germline lookup yields CDR1 SGHVS and CDR2 FQNEAQ. V dropped 3 bases and J dropped 0 bases, with 12 bases sitting between them. The CDR3 is made up of 15 amino acids. Sequenced material: naive CD4+ T cells from blood. The chain uses TRBV7-8 and TRBJ2-7; D unclear. The receptor was derived from a man younger than 30 with type 1 diabetes. The CDR3 is CASSFGQFISYEQYF. CDR3 DNA sequence: TGTGCCAGCAGCTTTGGTCAATTTATCTCCTACGAGCAGTACTTC.